This T cell receptor beta chain was captured in a study of cytomegalovirus exposure and HLA in healthy donors. Study conclusions and caveats: Researchers catalogued about 160 TCR beta chains as cytomegalovirus-associated. Presence/absence analyses supposed approximately even sequencing depth among donors. Later on, an analysis found that several of the most significant clusters appeared to be linked to common viral pathogens, which included parvovirus B19.

This PCR relied on a set of 60 Vbeta primers and 13 Jbeta primers. Assay used: immunoSEQ multiplex PCR; TCRdb lists only in-frame clones, some missing. The data show 45,000 to 60,000 clones, 65% to 80% seen once. On this clone itself: The antigen remains undetermined.

The sequence was obtained from a man aged 25 to 40 in good health and CMV-seronegative. Sequences were obtained from PBMCs.

The CDR3 DNA reads as TGCGCCAGCAGTGATGTAGGGGCAGGGGAGACCCAGTACTTC. Amino acid sequence: CASSDVGAGETQYF. The rearrangement links TRBV10-1 to TRBJ2-5; D is possibly TRBD1 (5 bases). V lost 3 bases and J 5 bases, leaving 13 bases between the germline ends. This CDR3 comprises 14 residues. Germline-derived CDR1 and CDR2 are WNHNN and SYGVQD (reference sequence).